What follows are 15 T cell receptor beta chains derived from one specimen sequenced in a study of blood T cells in healthy people across ages. A second about 7 to 12 cycle PCR used barcoded and J-beta primers. TCRdb re-analysed the 5' RACE reads in MiXCR, keeping a single row per CDR3 protein. The table has about 400,000 distinct CDR3 sequences, about 55% seen once; the top ten hold approximately 51%. Sequencing was carried out using blood. All receptors come from a man between 60 and 75 years old in good health.

The chain uses TRBV6-1 and TRBJ2-7, with 12 bases lining up with TRBD2. CDR1 and CDR2 (germline): MNHNS, SASEGT. The junction had 7 bases not matched to a gene; V was cut back by 4 bases and J by 3 bases. CDR3 length: 16 amino acids. This CDR3 reads CASSARLAGAGYEQYF. The CDR3 DNA reads TGTGCCAGCAGTGCCCGACTAGCGGGAGCTGGCTACGAGCAGTACTTC.

This chain uses TRBV4-2 with TRBJ1-2; maybe TRBD1 (5 bases). Trimming stripped 4 bases from V and 4 bases from J, with 13 bases between. The CDR3 is made up of 14 amino acids. CDR1 LGHNA and CDR2 YNFKEQ come from the germline V gene. CDR3 protein: CASSPEGLFYGYTF. The CDR3 DNA reads as TGTGCCAGCAGCCCTGAGGGGCTCTTCTATGGCTACACCTTC.

DNA for the CDR3: TGTGCCAGCAGTGATGTAAGTGAGCAGTTCTTC. Amino acid sequence: CASSDVSEQFF. V usage is TRBV25-1 and J usage is TRBJ2-1, with D uncertain. The V end lost 3 bases, the J end lost 9 bases, and 6 bases lay between the germline ends. CDR1 is MGHDK and CDR2 is SYGVNS in the germline V gene. The CDR3 extends over 11 amino acids.

The chain joins TRBV12-3 or TRBV12-4 to TRBJ2-5; D remains ambiguous. Trimming pared 8 bases from V and 1 base from J, leaving 5 bases between. The CDR3 is 11 amino acids. CDR3 sequence reads: CASGRQETQYF. The DNA for the CDR3 is TGTGCCAGCGGCCGCCAAGAGACCCAGTACTTC.

The J gene is TRBJ2-5, the V gene TRBV7-2; 7 bases align to TRBD1. The J call is in doubt because the DNA end fits TRBJ2-7 better. CDR3 length: 15 residues. The germline gives CDR1 SGHTA, CDR2 FQGNSA. DNA of the CDR3: TGTGCCAGCAGATCAACCGGGACAGTTACCTACGAGCAGTACTTC. Amino acids: CASRSTGTVTYEQYF.

The table lists this clonotype with many counts. The J gene is TRBJ2-6, the V gene TRBV11-2, with D tentatively TRBD1 (6 bases). V was shortened by 5 bases and J by 0 bases, with 20 bases between the two germline ends. The germline V gene encodes CDR1 SGHAT and CDR2 FQNNGV. CDR3 size: 19 residues. CDR3 amino acids: CASSPLQGWLSSGANVLTF. As DNA, the CDR3 is TGTGCCAGCAGCCCTCTTCAGGGGTGGTTATCCTCTGGGGCCAACGTCCTGACTTTC.

The J gene is TRBJ2-3, the V gene TRBV4-3, with 9 bases fitting TRBD2. Germline CDR1 is LGHNA and CDR2 is YSLEER. The CDR3 consists of 15 residues. V shed 4 bases, J shed 1 base, and the junction held 3 bases outside the gene matches. The CDR3 sequence is CASSRIAGGTDTQYF. CDR3 DNA: TGCGCCAGCAGCCGAATAGCGGGAGGCACAGATACGCAGTATTTT.

There are a few counts of this clonotype. The rearrangement uses TRBV4-2 and TRBJ1-1; unclear D gene. CDR3 size: 15 residues. V was trimmed by 1 base and J by 5 bases, leaving 14 bases between them. Germline CDR1 reads LGHNA; CDR2 reads YNFKEQ. The CDR3 loop is CASSQGSGPETEAFF. DNA of the CDR3: TGTGCCAGCAGCCAAGGATCCGGGCCTGAAACTGAAGCTTTCTTT.

The gene calls are TRBV5-1 and TRBJ2-3; D is possibly TRBD2 (6 bases). Trimming took 3 bases from V and 5 from J, leaving 22 bases between them. CDR1 and CDR2 (germline): SGHRS, YFSETQ. There are 17 residues in the CDR3. The DNA of the CDR3 is TGCGCCAGCAGCTCCGCCCCCCATAGCGGAGGGCAAGATACGCAGTATTTT. Protein product: CASSSAPHSGGQDTQYF.

This rearrangement joins TRBV6-2 or TRBV6-3 to TRBJ2-4; D might be TRBD1 (6 bases). The tail of the sequence fits TRBJ2-5 better, so the J call may be wrong. CDR3 length: 15 amino acids. Germline-derived CDR1 and CDR2 are MNHEY and SVGEGT. Here the CDR3 reads CASSLGQRPQETQYF. The CDR3 DNA sequence: TGTGCCAGCAGTTTAGGACAGCGTCCCCAAGAGACCCAGTACTTC.

The V call is TRBV5-5, the J call TRBJ2-7; a possible D gene is TRBD1 (5 bases). The V end lost 3 bases, the J end lost 0 bases, and 10 bases lay between the germline ends. CDR3 length: 14 amino acids. The germline V gene has CDR1 SGHKS and CDR2 YYEKEE (reference sequence). The CDR3 sequence: CASSYTDTSYEQYF. The CDR3 DNA reads as TGTGCCAGCAGCTATACGGACACCTCCTACGAGCAGTACTTC.

The table lists this clonotype with a few counts. The rearrangement links TRBV28 to TRBJ2-7, with D possibly called TRBD1 or TRBD2 (7 bases each). V was trimmed by 8 bases and J by 1 base, leaving 21 bases between them. Germline lookup yields CDR1 MDHEN and CDR2 SYDVKM. The CDR3 spans 16 residues. The CDR3 loop reads CASVSAGDSRSYEQYF. CDR3 nucleotides: TGTGCCAGCGTCTCGGCGGGGGACAGCCGATCCTACGAGCAGTACTTC. Supplemented by reference TRBV28 and TRBJ2-7, the full variable domain reads DVKVTQSSRYLVKRTGEKVFLECVQDMDHENMFWYRQDPGLGLRLIYFSYDVKMKEKGDIPEGYSVSREKKERFSLILESASTNQTSMYLCASVSAGDSRSYEQYFGPGTRLTVT.

The chain is built from TRBV20-1 and TRBJ2-6; 11 bases align to TRBD2. Germline lookup yields CDR1 DFQATT and CDR2 SNEGSKA (reference sequence). Germline trimming cut 3 bases from V and 1 base from J; bases unmatched to any gene: 2. The CDR3 has 16 amino acids. CDR3 amino acids: CSASLAGGSGANVLTF. In DNA form, the CDR3 reads TGCAGTGCTAGTCTAGCGGGGGGTTCTGGGGCCAACGTCCTGACTTTC.

This clonotype has more than one count but fewer than ten. V gene TRBV5-1 combines with J gene TRBJ1-2; possibly TRBD1 for D (6 bases). V lost 0 bases and J lost 4, with 13 bases in between. The CDR3 sequence is 15 residues long. Germline lookup yields CDR1 SGHRS and CDR2 YFSETQ. The CDR3 nucleotides read TGCGCCAGCAGCTTGGGGACAGTACCATTCTATGGCTACACCTTC. This gives the protein CASSLGTVPFYGYTF.

Concerning this clonotype: At one end the junction does not follow the germline gene, possibly because of a read error. This sequence joins TRBV7-2 and TRBJ2-7; 13 bases fit TRBD2. Germline V CDR1 and CDR2: SGHTA, FQGNSA. The CDR3 is made up of 16 amino acids. The CDR3 loop reads CASSRTSGSSSDEQYF. The CDR3 nucleotides are TGTGCCAGCAGCCGGACTAGCGGGAGCTCCTCCGACGAGCAGTACTTC.